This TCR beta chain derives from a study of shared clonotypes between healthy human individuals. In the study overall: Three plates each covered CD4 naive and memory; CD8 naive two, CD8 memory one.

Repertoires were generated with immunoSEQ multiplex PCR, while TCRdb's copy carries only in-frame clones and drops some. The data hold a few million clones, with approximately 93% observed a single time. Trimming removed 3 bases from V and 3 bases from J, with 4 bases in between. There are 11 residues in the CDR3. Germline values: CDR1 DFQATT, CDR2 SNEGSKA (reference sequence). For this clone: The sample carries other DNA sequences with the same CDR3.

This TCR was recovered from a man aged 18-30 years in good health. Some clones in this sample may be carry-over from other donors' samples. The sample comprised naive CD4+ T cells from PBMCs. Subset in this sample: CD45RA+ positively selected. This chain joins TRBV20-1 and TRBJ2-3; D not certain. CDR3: CSARSTDTQYF. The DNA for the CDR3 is TGCAGTGCTAGGTCGACAGATACGCAGTATTTT.